The source of this TCR beta chain is a study of blood T cell repertoires in COVID-19. How the authors handled the data: Cell counts per sample came from amplifying reference gene primers. Sequencing used immunoSEQ multiplex PCR; TCRdb keeps in-frame clones, though not all of them. V, J and clone size are those of that table, while D and trimming were read from the DNA. The sample lists hundreds of thousands of clones, roughly 80% occurring once. This receptor was taken from a woman aged 50 to 60 who had recovered from COVID-19. Sample: peripheral blood.

The CDR3 is CASSLPQGGSTYGYTF. CDR3 sequence (DNA): TGTGCCAGCAGTTTGCCACAGGGTGGTTCGACATATGGCTACACCTTC. This chain joins TRBV28 and TRBJ1-2; the D gene is possibly TRBD1 (6 bases). V gave up 3 bases and J gave up 5 bases, with 19 bases separating them. Germline CDR1 is MDHEN and CDR2 is SYDVKM. The CDR3 runs 16 residues.